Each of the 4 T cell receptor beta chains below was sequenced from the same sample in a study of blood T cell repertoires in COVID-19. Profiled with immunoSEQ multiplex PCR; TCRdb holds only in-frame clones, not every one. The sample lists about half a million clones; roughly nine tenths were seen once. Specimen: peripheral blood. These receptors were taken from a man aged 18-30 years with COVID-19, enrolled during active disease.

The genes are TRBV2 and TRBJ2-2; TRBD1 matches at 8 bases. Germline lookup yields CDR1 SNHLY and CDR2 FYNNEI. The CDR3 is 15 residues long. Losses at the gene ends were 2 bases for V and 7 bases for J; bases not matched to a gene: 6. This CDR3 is CASSEQGASFGELFF. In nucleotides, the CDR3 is TGTGCCAGCAGTGAACAGGGGGCGAGTTTCGGGGAGCTGTTTTTT.

The CDR3 DNA sequence: TGTGCCAGCAGGCCTCTAGGGGGAGACAAAAACATTCAGTACTTC. Translation: CASRPLGGDKNIQYF. This chain joins TRBV6-5 and TRBJ2-4, with D maybe TRBD1 (6 bases). The germline CDR1 and CDR2 sequences are MNHEY and SVGAGI. The V end was cut by 6 bases, the J end by 3 bases, with 15 bases between. The CDR3 totals 15 residues.

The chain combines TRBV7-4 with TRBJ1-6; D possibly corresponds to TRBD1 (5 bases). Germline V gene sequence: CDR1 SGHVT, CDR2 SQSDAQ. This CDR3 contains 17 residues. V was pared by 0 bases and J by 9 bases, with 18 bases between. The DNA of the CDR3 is TGTGCCAGCAGCTTAGCGTTGCACAGGTGGGGTTCTTCACCCCTCCACTTT. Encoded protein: CASSLALHRWGSSPLHF.

The CDR3, as DNA: TGTGCCAGCAGCGCCACTAGCGGGACGGGGCATGAGCAGTTCTTC. Its protein product is CASSATSGTGHEQFF. The rearrangement joins TRBV7-9 to TRBJ2-1, with 10 bases fitting TRBD2. The CDR3 is 15 amino acids. V lost 5 bases, J lost 8 bases, and 9 bases stayed unmatched. Germline loops: CDR1 SEHNR, CDR2 FQNEAQ (reference sequence).